This TCR beta chain appears in the sequencing data of a study of blood T cell repertoires in COVID-19. In the authors' workflow: The authors estimated nucleated cell counts from reference gene primer amplification. Some clones are missing from TCRdb's copy, which holds only in-frame ones; the method was immunoSEQ multiplex PCR. V, J and clone size were drawn from that table, and D and trimming were deduced from the DNA. The sample records more than 200,000 clones, 80% being singletons. Sequencing used PBMCs or T cells enriched from blood (not recorded which). The receptor comes from a woman between 40 and 55 years old with acute COVID-19.

The CDR3 sequence is CASSLVRASGSYNEQFF. DNA for the CDR3: TGTGCCAGCAGCTTGGTTAGGGCTAGCGGGTCCTACAATGAGCAGTTCTTC. This chain links TRBV5-8 with TRBJ2-1; 8 positions match TRBD2. CDR3 length: 17 residues. V dropped 0 bases and J dropped 1; count of bases not matched to a gene: 6. From germline, CDR1 is SGHTS and CDR2 YDEGEE.